This TCR beta chain stems from a study of blood T cell repertoires in COVID-19. Study details: Samples of COVID-19 (acute and convalescent) were obtained from the United States, Italy and Spain.

Clones were sequenced by immunoSEQ multiplex PCR, and TCRdb holds only the in-frame ones, with some missing. The table lists 15,000 to 20,000 clones, roughly 89% of them singletons. CDR3 size: 16 residues. Per the germline V gene, CDR1 is SGHRS and CDR2 is YFSETQ. V lost 5 bases and J lost 3; bases outside the gene matches: 6. The sequenced material came from peripheral blood. This receptor was identified in a human donor in a cohort sampled during active COVID-19. This chain connects TRBV5-1 to TRBJ2-3; TRBD2 agrees at 13 bases. The CDR3 is CASRDGTSGTTDTQYF. CDR3 DNA: TGCGCCAGCAGAGACGGGACTAGCGGGACAACAGATACGCAGTATTTT.